This is a list of T cell receptor beta chains from one sample in a study of shared clonotypes between healthy human individuals. Method: immunoSEQ multiplex PCR; TCRdb's copy keeps in-frame clones and lacks some. Of some 2.1 million clones in the sample, 85% to 95% were seen once. Sequencing was carried out using naive CD4+ T cells sorted from blood. The receptor source for this set is a man aged 18 to 30 in good health. The CDR3 runs from the conserved cysteine through the conserved F or W. The D gene is left open where the match is weak. Not every row has a clone size; where given, it reads once, few, many or a size class.

TRBV13,13,-,TRBJ2-3,-,CASSLLNTDTQYF,TGTGCCAGCAGCTTACTCAACACAGATACGCAGTATTTT
TRBV19,14,-,TRBJ1-2,-,CASMSGTGTGGYTF,TGTGCCAGTATGTCCGGGACGGGCACCGGAGGCTACACCTTC
TRBV6-5,15,-,TRBJ1-2,-,CASSPTGGAIYGYTF,TGTGCCAGCAGCCCCACGGGGGGCGCAATCTATGGCTACACCTTC
TRBV30,12,-,TRBJ1-1,-,CAWSRGSTEAFF,TGTGCCTGGAGTAGGGGGTCCACTGAAGCTTTCTTT
TRBV5-4,13,-,TRBJ2-5,-,CASSLGAGETQYF,TGTGCCAGCAGCTTGGGGGCAGGGGAGACCCAGTACTTC
TRBV2,14,-,TRBJ1-1,-,CASSELQGGTEAFF,TGTGCCAGCAGTGAACTGCAGGGTGGGACTGAAGCTTTCTTT
TRBV2,13,-,TRBJ2-2,-,CASSDRETGPLFF,TGTGCCAGCAGTGATCGGGAGACAGGGCCCCTGTTTTTT
TRBV30,12,-,TRBJ1-2,-,CASTPGTLGYTF,TGTGCTTCCACCCCAGGGACCCTAGGCTACACCTTC
TRBV7-2,16,-,TRBJ2-1,-,CASSLVGTNSYNEQFF,TGTGCCAGCAGCTTAGTGGGGACCAACTCCTACAATGAGCAGTTCTTC
TRBV18,15,-,TRBJ1-1,-,CASSSQAATGTEAFF,TGTGCCAGCTCATCTCAGGCGGCGACGGGAACTGAAGCTTTCTTT
TRBV7-8,12,-,TRBJ2-7,-,CASSWERGEQYF,TGTGCCAGCAGCTGGGAACGGGGCGAGCAGTACTTC
TRBV5-4,15,-,TRBJ1-6,TRBD1,CASSLGGTGSGPLHF,TGTGCCAGCAGCTTGGGGGGGACAGGGTCTGGACCCCTCCACTTT
TRBV2,14,-,TRBJ1-6,TRBD1,CARSGGQMGSPLHF,TGTGCCAGATCCGGGGGACAGATGGGATCACCCCTCCACTTT
TRBV5-1,13,-,TRBJ2-5,-,CASSLGGGETQYF,TGCGCCAGCAGCTTGGGAGGTGGAGAGACCCAGTACTTC
TRBV2,14,few,TRBJ1-2,TRBD1,CASMGTGLVDGYTF,TGTGCCAGCATGGGGACAGGGCTGGTCGATGGCTACACCTTC
TRBV20-1,10,-,TRBJ2-5,-,CSAGWETQYF,TGCAGTGCGGGTTGGGAGACCCAGTACTTC
TRBV29-1,12,-,TRBJ1-2,-,CSVTRGDAGYTF,TGCAGCGTGACGCGGGGGGACGCTGGCTACACCTTC
TRBV6-5,14,-,TRBJ2-7,TRBD2,CASSYVGGAFEQYF,TGTGCCAGCAGTTACGTCGGGGGGGCCTTCGAGCAGTACTTC
TRBV5-1,15,-,TRBJ2-3,-,CASSTKKGYSDTQYF,TGCGCCAGCAGCACCAAAAAGGGCTACTCAGATACGCAGTATTTT
TRBV9,16,-,TRBJ2-1,TRBD2,CASSVGDQRGGDEQFF,TGTGCCAGCAGCGTAGGGGACCAGCGGGGGGGCGATGAGCAGTTCTTC
TRBV30,16,-,TRBJ1-5,-,CAWSFRGAGWERPQHF,TGTGCCTGGAGTTTTCGGGGGGCAGGATGGGAGAGGCCCCAGCATTTT
TRBV4-3,15,-,TRBJ1-3,TRBD1,CASSQDLGGGYTIYF,TGCGCCAGCAGCCAAGATTTAGGGGGCGGATACACCATATATTTT
TRBV18,12,-,TRBJ2-7,-,CASSADNYEQYF,TGTGCCAGCTCAGCCGACAACTACGAGCAGTACTTC
TRBV5-6,11,-,TRBJ2-7,-,CASGGFGEQYF,TGTGCCAGCGGGGGTTTCGGCGAGCAGTACTTC
TRBV7-6,12,-,TRBJ2-2,-,CASSLVRGELFF,TGTGCCAGCAGCTTAGTCCGCGGGGAGCTGTTTTTT
TRBV5-4,16,-,TRBJ2-6,-,CASSWAGNSGANVLTF,TGTGCCAGCAGCTGGGCAGGGAACTCTGGGGCCAACGTCCTGACTTTC
TRBV5-1,14,-,TRBJ1-4,TRBD1,CASSLGGSKEKLFF,TGCGCCAGCAGCTTAGGGGGCTCGAAGGAAAAACTGTTTTTT
TRBV19,14,-,TRBJ1-2,TRBD1,CASSLTGVTIGYTF,TGTGCCAGTAGCCTGACAGGGGTCACTATTGGCTACACCTTC
TRBV21-1,11,once,TRBJ1-1,-,CASSRGQGAFF,TGTGCCAGCAGCAGAGGCCAGGGAGCTTTCTTT
TRBV2,16,once,TRBJ2-2,TRBD1,CASRKPGQGNTGELFF,TGTGCCAGCAGAAAACCGGGACAGGGGAACACCGGGGAGCTGTTTTTT
TRBV30,13,-,TRBJ1-5,-,CAWSVPGNQPQHF,TGTGCCTGGAGTGTACCAGGAAATCAGCCCCAGCATTTT
TRBV7-6,14,-,TRBJ2-5,TRBD2,CASSFSGLQETQYF,TGTGCCAGCAGCTTTAGCGGGCTCCAAGAGACCCAGTACTTC
TRBV10-3,16,few,TRBJ2-3,TRBD1,CAISATGGRVTDTQYF,TGTGCCATCAGTGCCACAGGGGGCAGGGTTACAGATACGCAGTATTTT
TRBV29-1,14,-,TRBJ2-5,-,CSAQEGVSQETQYF,TGCAGCGCTCAAGAGGGGGTATCCCAAGAGACCCAGTACTTC
TRBV18,12,-,TRBJ2-7,-,CASSQEAHEQYF,TGTGCCAGCTCGCAGGAGGCCCACGAGCAGTACTTC
TRBV14,19,-,TRBJ2-1,-,CASSQDDSKLGSSYNEQFF,TGTGCCAGCAGCCAAGATGACTCCAAGTTGGGAAGCTCCTACAATGAGCAGTTCTTC
TRBV30,13,-,TRBJ1-5,-,CAWSRQVYQPQHF,TGTGCCTGGAGTCGACAGGTATATCAGCCCCAGCATTTT
TRBV6-4,13,-,TRBJ1-2,TRBD1,CASRRTGDYGYTF,TGTGCCAGCAGGCGGACAGGGGATTATGGCTACACCTTC
TRBV18,18,-,TRBJ1-1,TRBD1,CASSPYPMVGQSNTEAFF,TGTGCCAGCTCACCATACCCGATGGTGGGACAGTCTAACACTGAAGCTTTCTTT
TRBV30,17,-,TRBJ1-6,-,CAWSGPRTSSYNSPLHF,TGTGCCTGGAGTGGTCCCAGGACGAGCTCCTATAATTCACCCCTCCACTTT
TRBV2,15,-,TRBJ1-6,-,CASSEETDYNSPLHF,TGTGCCAGCAGTGAAGAAACAGATTATAATTCACCCCTCCACTTT
TRBV5-1,14,-,TRBJ2-7,TRBD2,CASSFPTSSGEQYF,TGCGCCAGCAGCTTCCCGACTAGCTCGGGGGAGCAGTACTTC
TRBV27,13,-,TRBJ2-7,-,CASSLRGISEQYF,TGTGCCAGCAGTTTGAGGGGGATAAGCGAGCAGTACTTC
TRBV5-4,15,-,TRBJ1-3,-,CASSFGGISGNTIYF,TGTGCCAGCAGCTTCGGTGGGATTTCTGGAAACACCATATATTTT
TRBV5-1,17,once,TRBJ2-3,-,CASSLELGGPSTDTQYF,TGCGCCAGCAGCTTGGAGTTGGGGGGGCCTAGCACAGATACGCAGTATTTT
TRBV28,11,-,TRBJ1-1,-,CATKGNTEAFF,TGTGCCACCAAGGGGAACACTGAAGCTTTCTTT
TRBV5-1,14,-,TRBJ2-5,-,CASSSLSTKETQYF,TGTGCCAGCAGTTCGCTCTCTACGAAAGAGACCCAGTACTTC
TRBV21-1,16,-,TRBJ2-7,-,CASKSILPYPSYEQYF,TGTGCCAGCAAATCGATTTTACCCTACCCTTCCTACGAGCAGTACTTC
TRBV10-3,13,once,TRBJ2-3,TRBD2,CAIGLAETDTQYF,TGTGCCATCGGACTAGCCGAGACAGATACGCAGTATTTT
TRBV5-1,14,-,TRBJ2-1,TRBD2,CASSGGTSTHEQFF,TGCGCCAGCAGCGGCGGGACTAGTACTCATGAGCAGTTCTTC
TRBV6-1,12,-,TRBJ1-1,TRBD1,CASSLRDREAFF,TGTGCCAGCAGCCTCCGGGACAGAGAAGCTTTCTTT
TRBV6-7,16,-,TRBJ2-3,-,CASSYDTGDGRDTQYF,TGTGCCAGCAGTTATGATACAGGAGACGGGCGGGATACGCAGTATTTT
TRBV28,13,-,TRBJ1-2,-,CASSYGGAQGYTF,TGTGCCAGCAGTTATGGGGGGGCTCAAGGCTACACCTTC